What follows are 5 T cell receptor beta chains derived from one specimen sequenced in a study of T cells in Graves' hyperthyroidism and ophthalmopathy. TCR beta CDR3 regions were amplified from RNA transcripts. HTBI primers were the set used in a first-round RT-PCR of the TCR CDR3. TCRdb ran MiXCR on the multiplex PCR reads and lists one entry per CDR3 protein. This table has roughly 750,000 distinct CDR3 sequences, less than 20% appearing once. The sample taken for sequencing was blood. Receptor source: a man aged 18 to 35 with Graves' hyperthyroidism.

This clonotype was detected many times. The chain employs TRBV2 and TRBJ2-3; 9 nucleotides match TRBD1. Germline V gene data show CDR1 as SNHLY and CDR2 as FYNNEI. There are 15 residues in the CDR3. Trimming took 5 bases from V and 3 from J; bases not matched to a gene: 6. CDR3 in amino acids: CASSLETGGTDTQYF. The CDR3 bases are TGTGCCAGCAGTTTGGAGACAGGGGGGACAGATACGCAGTATTTT.

V and J are TRBV15 and TRBJ2-5; TRBD2 might be the D (5 bases). V lost 1 base, J lost 4 bases, and 16 bases lay in between. The germline gives CDR1 LNHNV, CDR2 YYDKDF (reference sequence). This CDR3 comprises 16 residues. This CDR3 reads CATSRGSTGTGETQYF. The DNA of the CDR3 is TGTGCCACCAGCAGAGGTAGTACGGGAACCGGAGAGACCCAGTACTTC.

Only a few counts were recorded for this clonotype. The V call is TRBV30, the J call TRBJ2-7, with TRBD2 identical over 7 bases. The CDR3 consists of 14 residues. Germline loops: CDR1 GTSNPN, CDR2 SVGIG (reference sequence). V trimming: 2 bases; J trimming: 4 bases; junction bases outside the gene matches: 8. The CDR3 loop is CAWSTMLGGYEQYF. In nucleotides, the CDR3 is TGTGCCTGGAGTACTATGTTGGGGGGGTACGAGCAGTACTTC.

At least ten counts were recorded for this clonotype. This sequence joins TRBV7-9 and TRBJ2-7, with D hard to call. Trimming took 5 bases from V and 2 from J, leaving 19 bases between them. The CDR3 spans 16 residues. Per the germline V gene, CDR1 is SEHNR and CDR2 is FQNEAQ (reference sequence). Here the CDR3 DNA reads TGTGCCAGCAGCGGGATGGAAGCCTCCGTTCCCTACGAGCAGTACTTC. Residues: CASSGMEASVPYEQYF.

This clonotype was recorded a few times. CDR3 nucleotide sequence: TGTGCCACCAGTCTAGGGGGAGGAACCGGGGAGCTGTTTTTT. Translated: CATSLGGGTGELFF. The chain combines TRBV19 with TRBJ2-2; TRBD1 or TRBD2 may be the D gene (6 bases each). Germline values: CDR1 LNHDA, CDR2 SQIVND (reference sequence). V was clipped by 10 bases and J by 5 bases, with 17 bases between them. The CDR3 totals 14 residues.